The subject of this entry is one T cell receptor (beta chain). Its antigen remains unknown. The protocol was immunoSEQ multiplex PCR, while the TCRdb copy is restricted to in-frame clones and leaves out a portion. The sample records about 1.1 million clones, approximately 80% being singletons. These data are taken from a study of shared clonotypes between healthy human individuals. Study-level information: Plates per donor: three CD4 naive, three CD4 memory, two CD8 naive, one CD8 memory.

V lost 1 base, J lost 1 base, and 16 bases lay in between. CDR1 LGHNA and CDR2 YNFKEQ come from the germline V gene. The CDR3 sequence is 17 residues long. The study, taken as a whole, reports: Generally, naive subsets came out with larger estimated richness than memory subsets. Around 5.3% of naive CD4 clonotypes were shared across a few donors.

The J gene is TRBJ1-2, the V gene TRBV4-2, with D perhaps TRBD1 (6 bases). The sequence was obtained from a man aged 18 to 29 in good health. Some clones in this sample may be carry-over from other donors' samples. The sample comprised memory CD4+ T cells from PBMCs. The subset denotes: CD45RA-negative fraction. The CDR3 DNA is TGTGCCAGCAGCCAAGTTCCCAGGGGTCCGCTTAACTATGGCTACACCTTC. As protein: CASSQVPRGPLNYGYTF.